Listed below are T cell receptor beta chains from one sample, sequenced in a study of T-cell memory formation after mild COVID-19. TCRdb reanalysed the 5' RACE reads using MiXCR and keeps one entry per CDR3 protein. The sample shows about 350,000 distinct CDR3 sequences, approximately 15% of them seen only once. The specimen sequenced was PBMCs or a T cell subset sorted from them (not recorded which). These receptors originate from a man aged 18 to 35 who had mild COVID-19 (a few samples of this study predate the infection). Cell type and time point are not known. Each CDR3 is given with its conserved first and last residue. Fields, in order: V gene, D gene, clone size, J gene, CDR3 DNA, CDR3 protein. A D gene is named only where the DNA matches it firmly. Clone sizes are given selectively: once, few, many, or a class where the clone is expanded.

TRBV12-3/TRBV12-4,TRBD2,.,TRBJ2-1,TGTGCCAGCAGGGTGACTAGCGGGGGTTACAATGAGCAGTTCTTC,CASRVTSGGYNEQFF
TRBV7-9,.,.,TRBJ2-5,TGTGCCAGCAGCTTAGTTGCGGCCAAAGAGACCCAGTACTTC,CASSLVAAKETQYF
TRBV19,.,.,TRBJ2-2,TGTGCCAGTAGTATAAGTCAGAACACCGGGGAGCTGTTTTTT,CASSISQNTGELFF
TRBV20-1,TRBD1,.,TRBJ1-5,TGCAGTGGCCGGGACAGGGGGTCGTATAGCAATCAGCCCCAGCATTTT,CSGRDRGSYSNQPQHF
TRBV27,.,many,TRBJ2-7,TGTGCCAGCAGCTGGGGGACCTCCTACGAGCAGTACTTC,CASSWGTSYEQYF
TRBV14,.,.,TRBJ2-3,TGTGCCAGCAGCCTAACCGTCAGGGATACGCAGTATTTT,CASSLTVRDTQYF
TRBV7-7,TRBD2,.,TRBJ2-5,TGTGCCAGCAGCCCGAGGACTAGCGGGGCGGAGACCCAGTACTTC,CASSPRTSGAETQYF
TRBV28,.,few,TRBJ1-3,TGTGCCAGCAGTAAGCATCAGTCCGGAAACACCATATATTTT,CASSKHQSGNTIYF
TRBV12-3/TRBV12-4,.,few,TRBJ1-2,TGTGCCAGCAGTTTAGGCAGTTTCTATGGCTACACCTTC,CASSLGSFYGYTF
TRBV5-1,TRBD1,few,TRBJ1-4,TGCGCCAGCAGCGGACAGGGGGCTACTAATGAAAAACTGTTTTTT,CASSGQGATNEKLFF
TRBV4-3,.,.,TRBJ2-4,TGCGCCAGCAGCCAAGATTTATTAGAGTCTAGCATTCAGTACTTC,CASSQDLLESSIQYF
TRBV5-1,.,many,TRBJ2-1,TGCGCCAGCAGCGTCGGACTTTACAATGAGCAGTTCTTC,CASSVGLYNEQFF
TRBV4-1,.,few,TRBJ1-2,TGCGCCAGCAGCCAAGATCGGGACTATGGCTACACCTTC,CASSQDRDYGYTF